These 31 T cell receptor beta chains came from one sample sequenced in a study of blood T cell repertoires in COVID-19. Sequenced by immunoSEQ multiplex PCR; TCRdb stores in-frame clones only, minus some. The sample lists 200,000 to 300,000 clones, 80% to 90% occurring once. Material: peripheral blood. All receptors come from a young man with active or convalescent COVID-19.

The rearrangement links TRBV19 to TRBJ2-7, with TRBD2 identical over 8 bases. The length of the CDR3 is 13 residues. Unmatched junction bases numbered 4, after V lost 2 bases and J lost 7 bases. Germline-derived CDR1 and CDR2 are LNHDA and SQIVND (reference sequence). The DNA of the CDR3 is TGTGCCAGTAGTATAATGCTAGCGGGTGAGCAGTACTTC. Protein: CASSIMLAGEQYF. The variable domain in full, completed from reference TRBV19 and TRBJ2-7, reads DGGITQSPKYLFRKEGQNVTLSCEQNLNHDAMYWYRQDPGQGLRLIYYSQIVNDFQKGDIAEGYSVSREKKESFPLTVTSAQKNPTAFYLCASSIMLAGEQYFGPGTRLTVT.

The V and J genes are TRBV27 and TRBJ1-1; 8 positions agree with TRBD1. After removal of 6 bases from V and 4 bases from J, the junction contained 4 bases not matched to a gene. Per germline, CDR1 MNHEY and CDR2 SMNVEV (reference sequence). The CDR3 consists of 13 residues. As DNA, the CDR3 is TGTGCCAGCAGGACGACAGGGGTCACTGAAGCTTTCTTT. This sequence encodes CASRTTGVTEAFF.

The V gene is TRBV6-4, the J gene TRBJ2-1; TRBD1 aligns across 8 bases. V shed 5 bases, J shed 6 bases, and the junction held 6 bases outside the gene matches. This CDR3 contains 14 residues. CDR1 and CDR2 (germline): MRHNA, SNTAGT. The CDR3 loop is CASSLTGVPNEQFF. CDR3 sequence (DNA): TGTGCCAGCAGTCTGACAGGGGTCCCCAATGAGCAGTTCTTC.

V and J are TRBV29-1 and TRBJ1-2; maybe TRBD1 (5 bases). There are 10 residues in the CDR3. Germline V gives CDR1 SQVTM, CDR2 ANQGSEA. V was cut by 2 bases and J by 14 bases, with 12 bases left in between. CDR3 region: CSVEWQGVTF. For the CDR3, the DNA is TGCAGCGTTGAATGGCAGGGTGTAACCTTC.

The V gene is TRBV5-6, the J gene TRBJ1-6; no definite D call. CDR1 and CDR2 (germline): SGHDT, YYEEEE. The CDR3 runs 14 residues. With 4 bases removed from V and 9 bases from J, the gap between germline ends came to 14 bases. The CDR3 nucleotides are TGTGCCAGCAGCCTCGGAACGGCGGGTTCACCCCTCCACTTT. Translation gives CASSLGTAGSPLHF.

The rearrangement joins TRBV6-1 to TRBJ2-7; D perhaps matches TRBD1 (5 bases). The CDR3 is 14 amino acids. Trimming removed 3 bases from V and 0 bases from J, with 9 bases in between. The germline V gene encodes CDR1 MNHNS and CDR2 SASEGT. The CDR3 here is CASSEAGISYEQYF. For the CDR3, the DNA is TGTGCCAGCAGTGAGGCAGGGATCTCCTACGAGCAGTACTTC.

The V call is TRBV15, the J call TRBJ1-2, with no clear D. V lost 4 bases and J lost 8, with 11 bases in between. CDR1 and CDR2 from the germline V gene are LNHNV and YYDKDF (reference sequence). The CDR3 contains 12 residues. Written as DNA, the CDR3 is TGTGCCACCAGCAACTACCTAATCGGCTACACCTTC. This sequence encodes CATSNYLIGYTF.

The rearrangement links TRBV12-3 or TRBV12-4 to TRBJ2-7, with 7 positions matching TRBD1. The junction had 5 bases not matched to a gene; V was cut back by 6 bases and J by 6 bases. CDR3 length: 12 amino acids. The CDR3 loop reads CASRLTGFEQYF. CDR3 coding DNA: TGTGCCAGCAGACTGACAGGGTTCGAGCAGTACTTC.

The chain employs TRBV30 and TRBJ2-2, with 9 nucleotides matching TRBD1. Germline lookup yields CDR1 GTSNPN and CDR2 SVGIG (reference sequence). J was trimmed by 4 bases and V by 0 bases; bases with no gene match: 9. This CDR3 spans 17 amino acids. CDR3: CAWSVLTETGGTGELFF. The CDR3 nucleotides are TGTGCCTGGAGTGTCTTGACGGAGACAGGGGGCACCGGGGAGCTGTTTTTT.

The chain recombines TRBV5-1 with TRBJ2-3, with 9 bases identical to TRBD2. The V and J ends lost 0 bases and 1 base, in that order; junction bases with no gene match: 9. Per the germline V gene, CDR1 is SGHRS and CDR2 is YFSETQ. The CDR3 totals 18 residues. In DNA, the CDR3 is TGCGCCAGCAGCTTGGCCTATTGGGCTAGCGGGGGCACAGATACGCAGTATTTT. Amino acids: CASSLAYWASGGTDTQYF.

The chain recombines TRBV5-8 with TRBJ2-1, with D perhaps TRBD1 (6 bases). V was cut by 0 bases and J by 3 bases, with 10 bases left in between. The CDR3 sequence is 15 residues long. Germline V gene data show CDR1 as SGHTS and CDR2 as YDEGEE. CDR3 sequence reads: CASSLAQGRYNEQFF. DNA of the CDR3: TGTGCCAGCAGCTTGGCCCAGGGGCGCTACAATGAGCAGTTCTTC.

The V and J genes are TRBV2 and TRBJ2-7; no clear D gene. CDR1 SNHLY and CDR2 FYNNEI come from the germline V gene. V dropped 7 bases and J dropped 3 bases, with 7 bases sitting between them. This CDR3 contains 11 residues. The CDR3 coding sequence is TGTGCCAGCATTCGAGTCTACGAGCAGTACTTC. Its protein is CASIRVYEQYF. The full variable domain, in which reference TRBV2 and TRBJ2-7 provide the parts outside the CDR3, is EPEVTQTPSHQVTQMGQEVILRCVPISNHLYFYWYRQILGQKVEFLVSFYNNEISEKSEIFDDQFSVERPDGSNFTLKIRSTKLEDSAMYFCASIRVYEQYFGPGTRLTVT.

This chain uses TRBV27 with TRBJ1-6; TRBD1 matches 7 bases. V gave up 3 bases and J gave up 9 bases; unmatched junction bases: 8. Germline loops: CDR1 MNHEY, CDR2 SMNVEV (reference sequence). The CDR3 totals 15 residues. This chain's CDR3 is CASSFARGQISPLHF. DNA for the CDR3: TGTGCCAGCAGTTTCGCGAGGGGGCAGATTTCACCCCTCCACTTT.

The CDR3 bases are TGTGCCAGCAGCGTAGATCGGCAGGGGGGTTTCTCCGGGGAGCTGTTTTTT. It yields the protein CASSVDRQGGFSGELFF. This sequence joins TRBV9 and TRBJ2-2; D possibly corresponds to TRBD1 (7 bases). CDR3 length: 17 amino acids. In germline, CDR1 is SGDLS, CDR2 YYNGEE. V lost 0 bases and J 6 bases, leaving 18 bases between the germline ends.

The V gene is TRBV6-6, the J gene TRBJ2-2; 10 nucleotides agree with TRBD2. In germline, CDR1 is MNHNY, CDR2 SVGAGI (reference sequence). V was clipped by 6 bases and J by 8 bases; unmatched bases: 12. CDR3 size: 16 residues. The CDR3 protein is CASRPLAGAVFGELFF. The CDR3, as DNA: TGTGCCAGCAGACCGCTAGCGGGGGCCGTTTTTGGGGAGCTGTTTTTT.

The rearrangement links TRBV7-8 to TRBJ1-4; D perhaps matches TRBD1 (5 bases). Germline values: CDR1 SGHVS, CDR2 FQNEAQ. Trimming removed 5 bases at V and 8 bases at J, with 21 bases between. CDR3 length: 16 residues. This chain's CDR3 is CASSRDVGQGREKLFF. The CDR3 DNA sequence: TGTGCCAGCAGCAGAGATGTAGGGCAGGGTAGAGAAAAACTGTTTTTT.

This rearrangement joins TRBV7-9 to TRBJ2-1; D might be TRBD2 (6 bases). Per the germline V gene, CDR1 is SEHNR and CDR2 is FQNEAQ (reference sequence). The germline V and J ends were trimmed by 1 base and 12 bases, with 13 bases remaining between them. The CDR3 totals 13 residues. The CDR3 spells CASSLVGGVRQFF. The CDR3 DNA sequence: TGTGCCAGCAGCTTAGTCGGGGGAGTCCGGCAGTTCTTC.

The chain carries TRBV6-1 and TRBJ2-7; D not certain. Trimming removed 1 base from V and 6 bases from J, with 16 bases in between. The CDR3 is made up of 15 amino acids. Germline V gives CDR1 MNHNS, CDR2 SASEGT. For the CDR3, the DNA is TGTGCCAGCAGTGAAGTTGATTCTCTAGGTCGCGAGCAGTACTTC. The encoded protein is CASSEVDSLGREQYF.

This chain links TRBV18 with TRBJ2-7; 7 positions agree with TRBD1. The germline CDR1 and CDR2 sequences are KGHSH and LQKENI. V dropped 4 bases and J dropped 2; count of bases not matched to a gene: 8. This CDR3 has 15 residues. Written as DNA, the CDR3 is TGTGCCAGCTCACTCCCTAAACAGGGGACCTACGAGCAGTACTTC. It translates to CASSLPKQGTYEQYF.

The rearrangement uses TRBV4-3 and TRBJ2-1, with 12 bases fitting TRBD2. V shed 0 bases and J 8 bases; nucleotides not matched to a gene: 8. The V gene's germline CDR1 is LGHNA and CDR2 YSLEER. The CDR3 extends over 17 amino acids. The CDR3 here is CASSQDPLAGGLDEQFF. The CDR3 nucleotides read TGCGCCAGCAGCCAAGATCCGCTAGCGGGGGGGCTCGATGAGCAGTTCTTC.

The chain couples TRBV14 to TRBJ2-3, with 7 bases identical to TRBD1. This CDR3 has 17 residues. With 0 bases clipped from V and 0 bases from J, the junction kept 6 bases outside the gene matches. CDR1 and CDR2 from the germline V gene are SGHDN and FVKESK. The CDR3 DNA is TGTGCCAGCAGCCAAGAGGGACAGACAACTAGCACAGATACGCAGTATTTT. Translating gives CASSQEGQTTSTDTQYF.

This chain links TRBV25-1 with TRBJ2-1, with 10 positions matching TRBD2. Germline trimming cut 4 bases from V and 6 bases from J; bases unmatched to any gene: 12. This CDR3 region has 17 residues. Germline values: CDR1 MGHDK, CDR2 SYGVNS. CDR3 residues: CASSAHFGLADTNEQFF. The DNA for the CDR3 is TGTGCCAGCAGTGCGCACTTCGGACTAGCGGACACCAATGAGCAGTTCTTC.

This chain uses TRBV18 with TRBJ1-1, with 8 bases aligning to TRBD1. The CDR3 runs to 15 residues. The J segment lost 1 base and the V segment lost 0 bases, leaving 1 base of the junction unmatched. In germline, CDR1 is KGHSH, CDR2 LQKENI. CDR3 in amino acids: CASSPPGTGNTEAFF. CDR3 nucleotides: TGTGCCAGCTCACCACCTGGGACAGGGAACACTGAAGCTTTCTTT.

The chain combines TRBV29-1 with TRBJ2-3; D possibly corresponds to TRBD1 (6 bases). Between the trimmed V and J ends, which lost 7 bases and 0 bases, there was a span of 17 bases. CDR1 and CDR2 (germline): SQVTM, ANQGSEA. The CDR3 totals 15 residues. The CDR3 DNA reads TGCAGCGCTGACGAGTCGGACAGAAGCACAGATACGCAGTATTTT. Translated: CSADESDRSTDTQYF.

The J gene is TRBJ1-6, the V gene TRBV7-9; 9 bases fit TRBD1. Germline trimming cut 4 bases from V and 9 bases from J; bases unmatched to any gene: 7. In germline, CDR1 is SEHNR, CDR2 FQNEAQ (reference sequence). The CDR3 totals 15 residues. The CDR3 region is CASSSSGTGFSPLHF. The CDR3 DNA reads TGTGCCAGCAGCTCCTCCGGGACAGGGTTTTCACCCCTCCACTTT.

The chain links TRBV4-2 to TRBJ2-2, with D possibly TRBD1 on 5 matching bases. Germline V gives CDR1 LGHNA, CDR2 YNFKEQ. V gave up 0 bases and J gave up 4 bases, with 12 bases separating them. CDR3 length equals 16 residues. The CDR3 DNA reads TGTGCCAGCAGCCAAGATATCGACAGAAGCACCGGGGAGCTGTTTTTT. Its protein is CASSQDIDRSTGELFF.

The J gene is TRBJ2-2, the V gene TRBV7-2; tentatively, D is TRBD1 (8 bases). The CDR3 is 16 residues long. Germline loops: CDR1 SGHTA, CDR2 FQGNSA. Trimming shortened V by 4 bases and J by 1 base, and 13 bases separated the two germline ends. The CDR3 coding sequence is TGTGCCAGCAGCTCCAGCGGGACAGGGAACACCGGGGAGCTGTTTTTT. Translated: CASSSSGTGNTGELFF. The whole variable domain, remainder taken from reference TRBV7-2 and TRBJ2-2, is GAGVSQSPSNKVTEKGKDVELRCDPISGHTALYWYRQSLGQGLEFLIYFQGNSAPDKSGLPSDRFSAERTGGSVSTLTIQRTQQEDSAVYLCASSSSGTGNTGELFFGEGSRLTVL.

This clone showed up just once. The chain carries TRBV6-6 and TRBJ1-4, with 7 positions matching TRBD1. This CDR3 spans 15 amino acids. Looked up from germline, CDR1 is MNHNY and CDR2 is SVGAGI (reference sequence). With 6 bases clipped from V and 6 bases from J, the junction kept 10 bases outside the gene matches. CDR3 in DNA: TGTGCCAGCAGACAGGGGACAGCGTCTTATGAAAAACTGTTTTTT. Translating it yields CASRQGTASYEKLFF.

J is TRBJ2-4 and V is TRBV5-7; 13 nucleotides align to TRBD2. TRBV5-7 is treated as an ORF (open reading frame) with a function not yet certain. Trimming at V came to 1 base and at J to 1 base, leaving 5 bases not matched to a gene. This CDR3 contains 18 residues. The CDR3 is CASSLKLAGGYAKNIQYF. CDR3 coding DNA: TGTGCCAGCAGCTTGAAACTAGCGGGGGGGTACGCCAAAAACATTCAGTACTTC.

The rearrangement joins TRBV6-1 to TRBJ1-3, with unresolved D. CDR3 length: 16 amino acids. Germline CDR1 MNHNS, CDR2 SASEGT. Trimming removed 4 bases from V and 1 base from J, with 14 bases in between. The CDR3 region has the DNA TGTGCCAGCAGTGCTTTGGGCAGTACTTCTGGAAACACCATATATTTT. Protein product: CASSALGSTSGNTIYF.

V and J are TRBV6-1 and TRBJ2-3; D remains ambiguous. Germline values: CDR1 MNHNS, CDR2 SASEGT. Trimming removed 3 bases from V and 2 bases from J, with 9 bases in between. The CDR3 is 14 amino acids. This CDR3 is CASSDVHPTDTQYF. The CDR3 nucleotides read TGTGCCAGCAGTGATGTTCATCCCACAGATACGCAGTATTTT.